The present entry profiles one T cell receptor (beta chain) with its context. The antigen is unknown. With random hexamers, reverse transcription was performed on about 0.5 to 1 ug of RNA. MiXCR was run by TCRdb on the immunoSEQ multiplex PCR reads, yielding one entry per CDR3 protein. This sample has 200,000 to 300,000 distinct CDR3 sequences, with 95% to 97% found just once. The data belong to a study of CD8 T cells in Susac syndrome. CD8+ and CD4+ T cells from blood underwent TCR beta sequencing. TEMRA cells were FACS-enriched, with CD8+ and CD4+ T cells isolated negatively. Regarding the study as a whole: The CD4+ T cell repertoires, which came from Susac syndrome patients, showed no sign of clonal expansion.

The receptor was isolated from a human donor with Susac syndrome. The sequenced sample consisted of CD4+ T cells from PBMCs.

CDR3 region: CASSYSTPGQLNTGELFF. The CDR3 nucleotides read TGTGCCAGCAGTTACTCTACGCCGGGACAACTGAACACCGGGGAGCTGTTTTTT. The chain carries TRBV6-5 and TRBJ2-2; a possible D gene is TRBD1 (6 bases). Germline lookup yields CDR1 MNHEY and CDR2 SVGAGI. Trimming left V 0 bases short and J 1 base short, with 15 bases between. The CDR3 loop spans 18 amino acids.